The present T cell receptor (beta chain) was sequenced within a study of early T cells in non-severe SARS-CoV-2 infection. Via MiXCR, TCRdb re-called the 5' RACE reads, giving one row per CDR3 protein. The sample has about 94,000 distinct CDR3 sequences, roughly 13% seen once. Sequenced input: whole blood. This sequence was found in an adult who was a healthcare worker with PCR-confirmed SARS-CoV-2 infection or an uninfected control (not recorded which).

CDR3 sequence: CSARGPARTESSEKLFF. The CDR3 DNA sequence: TGCAGTGCTAGGGGCCCCGCCCGTACCGAGAGTAGTGAAAAACTGTTTTTT. The genes are TRBV20-1 and TRBJ1-4; unclear D gene. Germline CDR1 reads DFQATT; CDR2 reads SNEGSKA (reference sequence). V shed 3 bases and J shed 7 bases, with 24 bases lying between them. CDR3 length: 17 amino acids.